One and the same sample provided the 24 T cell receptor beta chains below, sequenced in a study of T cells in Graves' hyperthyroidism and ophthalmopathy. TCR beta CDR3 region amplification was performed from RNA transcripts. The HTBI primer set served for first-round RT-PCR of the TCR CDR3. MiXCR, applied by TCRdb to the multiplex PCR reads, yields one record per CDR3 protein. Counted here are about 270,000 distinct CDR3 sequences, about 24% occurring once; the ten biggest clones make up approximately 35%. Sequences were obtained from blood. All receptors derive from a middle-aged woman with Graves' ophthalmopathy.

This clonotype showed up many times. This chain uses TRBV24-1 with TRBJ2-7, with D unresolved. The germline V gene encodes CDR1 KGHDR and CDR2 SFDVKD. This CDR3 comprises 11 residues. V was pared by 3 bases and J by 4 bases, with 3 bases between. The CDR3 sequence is CATSDQYEQYF. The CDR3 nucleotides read TGTGCCACCAGTGATCAGTACGAGCAGTACTTC.

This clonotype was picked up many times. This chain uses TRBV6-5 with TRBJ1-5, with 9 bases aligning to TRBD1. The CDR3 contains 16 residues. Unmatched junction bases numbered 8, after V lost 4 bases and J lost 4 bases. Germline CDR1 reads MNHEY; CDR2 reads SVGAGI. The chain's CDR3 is CASSSARTGANQPQHF. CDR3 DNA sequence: TGTGCCAGCAGTTCCGCCAGGACAGGGGCTAATCAGCCCCAGCATTTT.

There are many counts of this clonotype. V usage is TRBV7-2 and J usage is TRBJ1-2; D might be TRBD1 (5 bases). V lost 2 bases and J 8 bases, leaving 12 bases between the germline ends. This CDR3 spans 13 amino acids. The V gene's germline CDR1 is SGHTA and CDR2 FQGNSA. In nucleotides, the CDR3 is TGTGCCAGCAGCTTACAGGGTCCGGGCGGCTACACCTTC. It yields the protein CASSLQGPGGYTF.

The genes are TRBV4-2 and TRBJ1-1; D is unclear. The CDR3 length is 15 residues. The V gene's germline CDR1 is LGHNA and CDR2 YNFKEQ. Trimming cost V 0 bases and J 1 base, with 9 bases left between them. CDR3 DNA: TGTGCCAGCAGCCAAGAAGGGCCGGGGAACACTGAAGCTTTCTTT. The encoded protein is CASSQEGPGNTEAFF.

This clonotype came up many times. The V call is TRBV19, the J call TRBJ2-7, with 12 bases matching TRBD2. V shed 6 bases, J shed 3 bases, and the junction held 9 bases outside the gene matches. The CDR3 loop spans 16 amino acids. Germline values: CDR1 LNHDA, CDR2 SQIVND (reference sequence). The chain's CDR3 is CASSTHGTSGFYEQYF. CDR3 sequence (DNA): TGTGCCAGTAGCACCCACGGGACTAGCGGGTTCTACGAGCAGTACTTC.

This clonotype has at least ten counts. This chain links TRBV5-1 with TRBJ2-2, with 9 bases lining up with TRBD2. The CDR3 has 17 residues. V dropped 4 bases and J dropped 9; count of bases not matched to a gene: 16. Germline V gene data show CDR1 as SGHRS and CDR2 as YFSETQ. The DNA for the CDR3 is TGCGCCAGCAGCCCCTCTGTGAGCGGGAGGCCTGAGAGGGAGCTGTTTTTT. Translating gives CASSPSVSGRPERELFF.

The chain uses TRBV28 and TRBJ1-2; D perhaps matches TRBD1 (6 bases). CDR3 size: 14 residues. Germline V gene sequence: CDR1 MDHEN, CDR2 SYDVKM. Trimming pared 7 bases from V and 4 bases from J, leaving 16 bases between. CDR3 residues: CASKNQGRSYGYTF. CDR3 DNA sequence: TGTGCCAGCAAAAACCAGGGGCGAAGCTATGGCTACACCTTC.

CDR3 region: CASSGSDTYYGYTF. CDR3 DNA: TGCGCCAGCAGTGGGTCGGACACTTACTATGGCTACACCTTC. The chain employs TRBV10-2 and TRBJ1-2; D may be TRBD1 (5 bases). CDR3 length: 14 residues. Germline CDR1 and CDR2: WSHSY and SAAADI. V was shortened by 4 bases and J by 3 bases, with 12 bases between the two germline ends.

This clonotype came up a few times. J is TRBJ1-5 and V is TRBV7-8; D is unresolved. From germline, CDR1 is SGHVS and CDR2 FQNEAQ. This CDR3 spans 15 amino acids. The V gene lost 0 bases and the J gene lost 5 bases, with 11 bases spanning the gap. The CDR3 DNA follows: TGTGCCAGCAGCTTAGCTGTCGGGGTGGATCAGCCCCAGCATTTT. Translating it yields CASSLAVGVDQPQHF.

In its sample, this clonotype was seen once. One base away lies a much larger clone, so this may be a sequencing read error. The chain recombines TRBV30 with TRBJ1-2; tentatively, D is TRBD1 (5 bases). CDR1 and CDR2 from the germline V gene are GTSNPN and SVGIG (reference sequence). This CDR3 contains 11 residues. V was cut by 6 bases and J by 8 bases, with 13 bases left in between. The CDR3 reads CACGAYRGYTF. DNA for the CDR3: TGTGCCTGCGGGGCCTATAGAGGCTACACCTTC.

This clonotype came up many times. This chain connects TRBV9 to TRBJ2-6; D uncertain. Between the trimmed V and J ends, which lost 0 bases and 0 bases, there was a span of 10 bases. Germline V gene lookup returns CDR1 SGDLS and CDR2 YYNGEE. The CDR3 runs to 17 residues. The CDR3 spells CASSVAFSRSGANVLTF. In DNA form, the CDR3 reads TGTGCCAGCAGCGTAGCTTTCAGTCGCTCTGGGGCCAACGTCCTGACTTTC.

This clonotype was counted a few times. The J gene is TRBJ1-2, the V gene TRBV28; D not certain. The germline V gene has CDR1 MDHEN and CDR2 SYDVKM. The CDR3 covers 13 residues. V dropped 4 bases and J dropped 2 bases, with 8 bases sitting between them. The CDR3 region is CASSYGRNYGYTF. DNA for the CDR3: TGTGCCAGCAGTTATGGACGGAACTATGGCTACACCTTC.

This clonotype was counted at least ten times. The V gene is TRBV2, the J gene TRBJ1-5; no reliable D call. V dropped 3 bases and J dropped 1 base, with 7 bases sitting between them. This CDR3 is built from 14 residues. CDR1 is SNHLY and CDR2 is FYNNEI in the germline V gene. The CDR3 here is CASSDSLSNQPQHF. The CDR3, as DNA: TGTGCCAGCAGTGACAGCCTAAGCAATCAGCCCCAGCATTTT.

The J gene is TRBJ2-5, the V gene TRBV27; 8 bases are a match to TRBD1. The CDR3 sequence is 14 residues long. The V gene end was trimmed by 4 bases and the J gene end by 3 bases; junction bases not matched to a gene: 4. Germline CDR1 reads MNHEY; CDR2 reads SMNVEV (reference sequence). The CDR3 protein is CASSSRQGKETQYF. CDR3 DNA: TGTGCCAGCAGTTCCCGACAGGGGAAAGAGACCCAGTACTTC.

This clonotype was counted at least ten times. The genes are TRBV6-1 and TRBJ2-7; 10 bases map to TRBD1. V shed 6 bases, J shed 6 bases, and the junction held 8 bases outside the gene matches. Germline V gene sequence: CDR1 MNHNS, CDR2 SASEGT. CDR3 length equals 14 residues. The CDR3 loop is CASRDRGQRREQYF. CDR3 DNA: TGTGCCAGCAGAGACAGGGGGCAGCGGCGCGAGCAGTACTTC.

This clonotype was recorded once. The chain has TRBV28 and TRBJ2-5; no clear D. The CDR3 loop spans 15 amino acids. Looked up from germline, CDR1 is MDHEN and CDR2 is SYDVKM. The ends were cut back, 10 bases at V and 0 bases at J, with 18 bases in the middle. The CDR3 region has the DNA TGTGCCACCACCCCCGGCAGAAGGTACCAAGAGACCCAGTACTTC. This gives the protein CATTPGRRYQETQYF.

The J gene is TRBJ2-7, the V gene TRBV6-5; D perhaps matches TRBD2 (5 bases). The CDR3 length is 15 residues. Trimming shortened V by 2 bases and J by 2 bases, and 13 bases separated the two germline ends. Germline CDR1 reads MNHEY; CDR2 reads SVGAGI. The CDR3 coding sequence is TGTGCCAGCAGTTACCGCGGAGGCAGTGCCTACGAGCAGTACTTC. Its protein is CASSYRGGSAYEQYF.

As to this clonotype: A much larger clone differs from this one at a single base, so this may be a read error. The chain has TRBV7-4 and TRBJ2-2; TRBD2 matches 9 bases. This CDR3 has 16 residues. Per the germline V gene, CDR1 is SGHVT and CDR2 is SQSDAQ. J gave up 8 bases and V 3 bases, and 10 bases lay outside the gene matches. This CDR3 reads CASSFTTNSGRGELFF. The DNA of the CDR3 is TGTGCCAGCAGCTTTACCACGAATAGCGGGAGAGGGGAGCTGTTTTTT.

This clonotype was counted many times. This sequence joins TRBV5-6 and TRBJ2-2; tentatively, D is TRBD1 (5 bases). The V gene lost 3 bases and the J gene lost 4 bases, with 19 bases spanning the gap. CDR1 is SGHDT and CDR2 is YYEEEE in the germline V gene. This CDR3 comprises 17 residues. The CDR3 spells CASSYYSGLGSTGELFF. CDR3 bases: TGTGCCAGCAGCTACTACTCAGGGTTAGGAAGCACCGGGGAGCTGTTTTTT.

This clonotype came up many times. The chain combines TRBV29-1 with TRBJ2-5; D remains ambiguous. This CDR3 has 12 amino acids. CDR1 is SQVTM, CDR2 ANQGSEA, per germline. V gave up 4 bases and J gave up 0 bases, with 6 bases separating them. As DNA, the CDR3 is TGCAGCGTTGGGTACAACCAAGAGACCCAGTACTTC. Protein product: CSVGYNQETQYF.

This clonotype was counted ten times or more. CDR3 sequence reads: CASSQQGFSGNTIYF. In DNA, the CDR3 is TGTGCCAGCAGTCAACAGGGTTTCTCTGGAAACACCATATATTTT. V is TRBV6-1 and J is TRBJ1-3; D perhaps matches TRBD1 (6 bases). The CDR3 sequence is 15 residues long. V was cut by 5 bases and J by 0 bases, with 11 bases left in between. Germline assignment: CDR1 MNHNS and CDR2 SASEGT.

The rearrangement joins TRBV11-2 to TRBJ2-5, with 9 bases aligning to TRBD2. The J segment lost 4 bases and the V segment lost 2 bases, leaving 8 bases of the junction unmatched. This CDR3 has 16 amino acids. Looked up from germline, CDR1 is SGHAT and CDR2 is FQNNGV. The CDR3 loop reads CASSLYSGSNPETQYF. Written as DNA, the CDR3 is TGTGCCAGCAGCTTATATAGCGGGAGTAACCCAGAGACCCAGTACTTC.

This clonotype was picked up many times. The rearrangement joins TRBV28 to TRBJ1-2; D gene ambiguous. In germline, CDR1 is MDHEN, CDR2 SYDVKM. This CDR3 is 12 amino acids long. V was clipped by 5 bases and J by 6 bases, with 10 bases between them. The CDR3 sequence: CASSASKHGYTF. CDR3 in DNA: TGTGCCAGCAGTGCTAGTAAGCATGGCTACACCTTC.

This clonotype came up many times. CDR3 in DNA: TGTGCCAGCAGTTCCTTTCGGGGACAGAGGGCATCACCCCTCCACTTT. Amino acid sequence: CASSSFRGQRASPLHF. The chain joins TRBV28 to TRBJ1-6; 7 bases are a match to TRBD1. The V and J ends lost 4 bases and 10 bases, in that order; junction bases with no gene match: 13. The CDR3 sequence is 16 residues long. Germline loops: CDR1 MDHEN, CDR2 SYDVKM. Full variable domain (outside the CDR3, taken from reference TRBV28 and TRBJ1-6): DVKVTQSSRYLVKRTGEKVFLECVQDMDHENMFWYRQDPGLGLRLIYFSYDVKMKEKGDIPEGYSVSREKKERFSLILESASTNQTSMYLCASSSFRGQRASPLHFGNGTRLTVT.